This entry describes one TCR beta chain. Its specificity is unknown. The data were taken from a study of graft-versus-host responses after intestinal transplantation. Study details: Tacrolimus plus steroids were given to all recipients for roughly 3 years, preceded by anti-thymocyte globulin induction.

Germline CDR1 reads MNHEY; CDR2 reads SMNVEV (reference sequence). V was trimmed by 6 bases and J by 3 bases, leaving 17 bases between them. This CDR3 has 15 residues. Clones were sequenced by immunoSEQ multiplex PCR, and TCRdb holds only the in-frame ones, with some missing. The sample has tens of thousands of clones; 90% are singletons. Here the sequenced sample was unstimulated CD8+ T cells sorted from spleen or lymph node cells, taken before intestinal transplant. The V gene is TRBV27, the J gene TRBJ1-2, with a weak D call TRBD1 (6 bases). The TCR originated in a human donor who received an intestinal transplant. CDR3 sequence reads: CASSPRGQAHYGYTF. CDR3 coding DNA: TGTGCCAGCAGCCCGCGGGGGCAGGCCCACTATGGCTACACCTTC.